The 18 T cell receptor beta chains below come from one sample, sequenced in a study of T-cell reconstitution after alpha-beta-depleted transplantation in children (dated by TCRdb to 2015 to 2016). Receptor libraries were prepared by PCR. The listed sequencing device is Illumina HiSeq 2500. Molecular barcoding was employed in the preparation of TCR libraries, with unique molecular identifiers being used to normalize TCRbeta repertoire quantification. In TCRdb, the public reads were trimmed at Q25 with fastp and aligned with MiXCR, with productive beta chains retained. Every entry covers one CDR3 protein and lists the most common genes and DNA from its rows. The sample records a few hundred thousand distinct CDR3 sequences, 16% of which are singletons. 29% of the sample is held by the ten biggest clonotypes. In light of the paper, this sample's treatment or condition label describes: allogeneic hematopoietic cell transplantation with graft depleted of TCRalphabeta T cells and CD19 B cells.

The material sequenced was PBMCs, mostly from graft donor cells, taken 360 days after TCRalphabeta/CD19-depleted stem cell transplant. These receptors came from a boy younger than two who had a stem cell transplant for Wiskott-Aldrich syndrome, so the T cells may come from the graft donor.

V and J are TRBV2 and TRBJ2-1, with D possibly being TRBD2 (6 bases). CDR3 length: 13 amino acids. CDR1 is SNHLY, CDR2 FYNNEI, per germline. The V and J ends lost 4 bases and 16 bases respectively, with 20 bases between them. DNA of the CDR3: TGTGCCAGCAGTGGACCAGGCGGGGACCTATCTTTCTTC. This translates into CASSGPGGDLSFF.

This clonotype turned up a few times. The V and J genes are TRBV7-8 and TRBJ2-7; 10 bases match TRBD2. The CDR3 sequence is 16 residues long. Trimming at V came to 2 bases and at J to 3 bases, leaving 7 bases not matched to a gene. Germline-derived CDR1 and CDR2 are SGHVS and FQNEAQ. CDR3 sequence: CASSLWIAGGSYEQYF. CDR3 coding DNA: TGTGCCAGCAGCTTATGGATAGCGGGAGGTAGCTACGAGCAGTACTTC.

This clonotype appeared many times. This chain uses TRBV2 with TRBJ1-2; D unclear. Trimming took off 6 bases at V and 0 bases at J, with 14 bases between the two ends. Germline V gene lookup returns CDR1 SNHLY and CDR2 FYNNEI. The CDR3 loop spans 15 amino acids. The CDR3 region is CASRKKGGANYGYTF. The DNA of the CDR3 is TGTGCCAGCAGGAAAAAAGGTGGAGCTAACTATGGCTACACCTTC. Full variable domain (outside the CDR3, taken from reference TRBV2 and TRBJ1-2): EPEVTQTPSHQVTQMGQEVILRCVPISNHLYFYWYRQILGQKVEFLVSFYNNEISEKSEIFDDQFSVERPDGSNFTLKIRSTKLEDSAMYFCASRKKGGANYGYTFGSGTRLTVV.

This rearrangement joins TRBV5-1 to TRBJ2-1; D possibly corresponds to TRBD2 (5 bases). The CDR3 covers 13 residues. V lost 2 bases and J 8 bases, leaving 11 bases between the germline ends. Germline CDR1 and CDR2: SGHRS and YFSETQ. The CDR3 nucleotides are TGCGCCAGCAGCTTTGGAGGATTGGATGAGCAGTTCTTC. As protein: CASSFGGLDEQFF.

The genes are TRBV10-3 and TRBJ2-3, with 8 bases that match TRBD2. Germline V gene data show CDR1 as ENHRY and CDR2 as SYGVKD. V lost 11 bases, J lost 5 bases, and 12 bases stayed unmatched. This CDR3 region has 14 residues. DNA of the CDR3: TGTGCCGTCCAGCGGGGGACGGCAGGAGATACGCAGTATTTT. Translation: CAVQRGTAGDTQYF.

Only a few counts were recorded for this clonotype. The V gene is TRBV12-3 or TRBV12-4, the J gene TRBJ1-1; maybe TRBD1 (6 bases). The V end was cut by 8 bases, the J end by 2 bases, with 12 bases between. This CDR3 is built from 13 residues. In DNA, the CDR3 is TGTGCCAGCGGAAACAGGGATAACACTGAAGCTTTCTTT. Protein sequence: CASGNRDNTEAFF.

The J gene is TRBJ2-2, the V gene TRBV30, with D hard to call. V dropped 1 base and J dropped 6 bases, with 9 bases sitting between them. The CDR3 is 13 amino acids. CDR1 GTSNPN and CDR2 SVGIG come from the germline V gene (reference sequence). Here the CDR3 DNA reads TGTGCCTGGAGTGAGAGTTATTCCGGGGAGCTGTTTTTT. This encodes CAWSESYSGELFF.

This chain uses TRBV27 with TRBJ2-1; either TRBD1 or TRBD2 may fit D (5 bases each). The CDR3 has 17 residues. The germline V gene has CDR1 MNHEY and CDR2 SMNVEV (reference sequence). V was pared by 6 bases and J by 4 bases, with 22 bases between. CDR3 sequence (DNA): TGTGCCAGCAGGGTTATGGGGGAAGCAAGGGGATACAATGAGCAGTTCTTC. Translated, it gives CASRVMGEARGYNEQFF.

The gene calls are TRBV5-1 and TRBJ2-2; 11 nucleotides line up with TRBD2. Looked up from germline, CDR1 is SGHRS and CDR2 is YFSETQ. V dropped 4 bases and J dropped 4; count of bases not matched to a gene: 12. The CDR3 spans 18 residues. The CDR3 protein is CASSRTHSGGALTGELFF. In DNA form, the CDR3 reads TGCGCCAGCAGCCGCACCCATAGCGGGGGGGCCCTCACCGGGGAGCTGTTTTTT.

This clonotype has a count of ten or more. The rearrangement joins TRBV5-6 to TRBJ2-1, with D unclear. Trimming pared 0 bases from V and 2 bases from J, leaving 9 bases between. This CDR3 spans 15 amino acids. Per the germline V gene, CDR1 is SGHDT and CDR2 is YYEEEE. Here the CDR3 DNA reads TGTGCCAGCAGCTTGGCGCTCGTTCCCTACAATGAGCAGTTCTTC. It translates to CASSLALVPYNEQFF.

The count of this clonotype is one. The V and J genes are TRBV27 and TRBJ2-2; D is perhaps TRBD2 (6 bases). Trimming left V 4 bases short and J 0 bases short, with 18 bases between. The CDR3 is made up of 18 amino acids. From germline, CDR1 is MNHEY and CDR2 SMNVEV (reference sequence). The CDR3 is CASSSSPSAFANTGELFF. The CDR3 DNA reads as TGTGCCAGCAGTTCTTCCCCTAGCGCTTTCGCGAACACCGGGGAGCTGTTTTTT.

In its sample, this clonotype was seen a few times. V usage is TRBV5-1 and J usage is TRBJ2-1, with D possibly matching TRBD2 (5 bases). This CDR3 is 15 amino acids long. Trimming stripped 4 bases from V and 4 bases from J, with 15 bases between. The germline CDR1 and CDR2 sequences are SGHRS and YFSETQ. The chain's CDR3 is CASSAVLGGYNEQFF. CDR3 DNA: TGCGCCAGCAGCGCCGTTTTGGGCGGGTACAATGAGCAGTTCTTC.

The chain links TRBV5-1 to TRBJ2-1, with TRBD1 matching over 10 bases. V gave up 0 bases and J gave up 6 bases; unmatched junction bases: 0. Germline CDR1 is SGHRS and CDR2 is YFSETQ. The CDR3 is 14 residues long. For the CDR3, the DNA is TGCGCCAGCAGCTTGGGGACAGGGGGCAATGAGCAGTTCTTC. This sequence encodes CASSLGTGGNEQFF. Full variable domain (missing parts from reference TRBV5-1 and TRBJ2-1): KAGVTQTPRYLIKTRGQQVTLSCSPISGHRSVSWYQQTPGQGLQFLFEYFSETQRNKGNFPGRFSGRQFSNSRSEMNVSTLELGDSALYLCASSLGTGGNEQFFGPGTRLTVL.

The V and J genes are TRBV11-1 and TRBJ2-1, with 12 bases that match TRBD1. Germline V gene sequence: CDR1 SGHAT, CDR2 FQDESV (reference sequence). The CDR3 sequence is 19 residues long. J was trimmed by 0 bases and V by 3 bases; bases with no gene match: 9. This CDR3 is CASSFPGQGAFSSYNEQFF. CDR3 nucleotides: TGTGCCAGCAGCTTCCCGGGACAGGGGGCTTTTAGCTCCTACAATGAGCAGTTCTTC.

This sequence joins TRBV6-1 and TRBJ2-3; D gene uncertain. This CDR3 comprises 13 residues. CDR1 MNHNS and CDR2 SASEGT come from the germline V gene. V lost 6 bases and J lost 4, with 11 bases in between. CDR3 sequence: CASRRPYADTQYF. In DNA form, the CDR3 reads TGTGCCAGCAGACGACCTTACGCAGATACGCAGTATTTT.

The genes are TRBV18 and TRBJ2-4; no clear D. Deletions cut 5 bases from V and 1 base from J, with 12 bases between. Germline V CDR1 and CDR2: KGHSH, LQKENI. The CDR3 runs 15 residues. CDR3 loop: CASSILRVAKNIQYF. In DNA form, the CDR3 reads TGTGCCAGCTCAATCCTACGGGTGGCCAAAAACATTCAGTACTTC.

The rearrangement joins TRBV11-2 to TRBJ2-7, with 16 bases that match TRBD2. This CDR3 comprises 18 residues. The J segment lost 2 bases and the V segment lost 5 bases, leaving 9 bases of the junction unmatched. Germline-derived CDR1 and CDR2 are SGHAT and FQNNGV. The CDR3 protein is CASSIPGTSGRATYEQYF. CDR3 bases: TGTGCCAGCAGCATACCCGGGACTAGCGGGAGGGCCACCTACGAGCAGTACTTC.

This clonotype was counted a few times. Written as DNA, the CDR3 is TGTGCCAGCAGCTTAGCCTTGGGACTCTACAAGGGGTACACTGAAGCTTTCTTT. Protein: CASSLALGLYKGYTEAFF. The rearrangement links TRBV11-1 to TRBJ1-1, with D possibly matching TRBD1 (5 bases). V was pared by 0 bases and J by 3 bases, with 20 bases between. CDR1 is SGHAT and CDR2 is FQDESV in the germline V gene (reference sequence). The CDR3 has 18 amino acids. The variable domain in full, with the rest retrieved from reference TRBV11-1 and TRBJ1-1, is EAEVAQSPRYKITEKSQAVAFWCDPISGHATLYWYRQILGQGPELLVQFQDESVVDDSQLPKDRFSAERLKGVDSTLKIQPAELGDSAMYLCASSLALGLYKGYTEAFFGQGTRLTVV.